Shown below are 13 T cell receptor beta chains from a single sample sequenced in a study of PD-L1 blockade in urothelial cancer. Assay: immunoSEQ multiplex PCR; the TCRdb copy retains only in-frame clones and omits some. The table lists roughly 45,000 clones, roughly 80% of them singletons. The sample's time point: peripheral blood 6 weeks after treatment start. The specimen was PBMCs, collected around atezolizumab (anti-PD-L1) treatment. These TCRs come from a man in his 70s with urothelial cancer.

The chain employs TRBV5-4 and TRBJ2-7, with a tentative D call TRBD2 (6 bases). The CDR3 spans 15 residues. CDR1 is SGHNT, CDR2 YYREEE, per germline (reference sequence). V was shortened by 5 bases and J by 0 bases, with 15 bases between the two germline ends. The CDR3 loop reads CASRPPGGGSYEQYF. The CDR3 DNA sequence: TGTGCCAGCAGACCCCCCGGGGGAGGCTCCTACGAGCAGTACTTC.

V usage is TRBV9 and J usage is TRBJ2-5, with D possibly being TRBD2 (7 bases). The CDR3 sequence is 14 residues long. V gave up 4 bases and J gave up 5 bases, with 15 bases separating them. Germline V lookup: CDR1 SGDLS, CDR2 YYNGEE. The CDR3 DNA reads as TGTGCCAGCAGCCCCCGAGGGGGGGCCGAGACCCAGTACTTC. Translated, it gives CASSPRGGAETQYF.

The rearrangement joins TRBV6-1 to TRBJ2-7; possibly TRBD1 for D (6 bases). There are 12 residues in the CDR3. V gave up 7 bases and J gave up 2 bases, with 9 bases separating them. The germline V gene has CDR1 MNHNS and CDR2 SASEGT. The CDR3 sequence is CASMGHTYEQYF. CDR3 DNA: TGTGCCAGCATGGGACATACCTACGAGCAGTACTTC.

The genes are TRBV6-1 and TRBJ2-3; no definite D call. Germline loops: CDR1 MNHNS, CDR2 SASEGT. Trimming stripped 1 base from V and 5 bases from J, with 7 bases between. This CDR3 region has 13 residues. In DNA, the CDR3 is TGTGCCAGCAGTGAAGGGTACAGAGATACGCAGTATTTT. Amino acid sequence: CASSEGYRDTQYF.

The chain employs TRBV27 and TRBJ2-6; TRBD1 aligns across 7 bases. The CDR3 runs to 17 residues. V was pared by 6 bases and J by 0 bases, with 8 bases of the junction left unmatched. Germline V CDR1 and CDR2: MNHEY, SMNVEV (reference sequence). As DNA, the CDR3 is TGTGCCAGCAGGACCGACAGGGTTAGCTCTGGGGCCAACGTCCTGACTTTC. Amino acid sequence: CASRTDRVSSGANVLTF.

The chain's CDR3 is CASSLQAGVGNEQFF. In nucleotides, the CDR3 is TGTGCCAGCAGCTTACAAGCGGGAGTGGGTAATGAGCAGTTCTTC. The J gene is TRBJ2-1, the V gene TRBV11-2; 8 bases are a match to TRBD2. Germline lookup yields CDR1 SGHAT and CDR2 FQNNGV. The CDR3 has 15 amino acids. V was pared by 2 bases and J by 7 bases, with 7 bases of the junction left unmatched. The complete variable domain, with remaining parts taken from reference TRBV11-2 and TRBJ2-1, reads EAGVAQSPRYKIIEKRQSVAFWCNPISGHATLYWYQQILGQGPKLLIQFQNNGVVDDSQLPKDRFSAERLKGVDSTLKIQPAKLEDSAVYLCASSLQAGVGNEQFFGPGTRLTVL.

The chain combines TRBV2 with TRBJ2-7; 12 nucleotides align to TRBD2. Germline CDR1 is SNHLY and CDR2 is FYNNEI. V lost 4 bases and J lost 7; bases outside the gene matches: 8. CDR3 size: 15 residues. The DNA for the CDR3 is TGTGCCAGCAGTGGACTAGCGGGAGCCTCCCCGGAGCAGTACTTC. Its protein is CASSGLAGASPEQYF. The full variable domain, rest sourced from reference TRBV2 and TRBJ2-7, is EPEVTQTPSHQVTQMGQEVILRCVPISNHLYFYWYRQILGQKVEFLVSFYNNEISEKSEIFDDQFSVERPDGSNFTLKIRSTKLEDSAMYFCASSGLAGASPEQYFGPGTRLTVT.

This clone has just one count. This chain links TRBV5-1 with TRBJ1-6, with 10 bases identical to TRBD1. This CDR3 is built from 15 residues. J lost 7 bases, V lost 3 bases, and 4 bases had no gene match. Germline-derived CDR1 and CDR2 are SGHRS and YFSETQ. The CDR3 reads CASSSLDRGNSPLHF. DNA for the CDR3: TGCGCCAGCAGCTCCCTGGACAGGGGGAATTCACCCCTCCACTTT. Using reference TRBV5-1 and TRBJ1-6 for the parts outside the CDR3, the full variable domain is KAGVTQTPRYLIKTRGQQVTLSCSPISGHRSVSWYQQTPGQGLQFLFEYFSETQRNKGNFPGRFSGRQFSNSRSEMNVSTLELGDSALYLCASSSLDRGNSPLHFGNGTRLTVT.

The chain combines TRBV11-2 with TRBJ1-1; D possibly corresponds to TRBD1 (5 bases). V gave up 0 bases and J gave up 5 bases, with 16 bases separating them. Germline V gene lookup returns CDR1 SGHAT and CDR2 FQNNGV. This CDR3 has 16 amino acids. In DNA form, the CDR3 reads TGTGCCAGCAGCTTAGATCGTTCAGGGCGGAATACTGAAGCTTTCTTT. Translated, it gives CASSLDRSGRNTEAFF. Variable domain in full (rest from reference TRBV11-2 and TRBJ1-1): EAGVAQSPRYKIIEKRQSVAFWCNPISGHATLYWYQQILGQGPKLLIQFQNNGVVDDSQLPKDRFSAERLKGVDSTLKIQPAKLEDSAVYLCASSLDRSGRNTEAFFGQGTRLTVV.

The rearrangement joins TRBV28 to TRBJ1-1; tentatively, D is TRBD1 (6 bases). The CDR3 runs 13 residues. V shed 6 bases and J shed 11 bases, with 19 bases lying between them. The germline CDR1 and CDR2 sequences are MDHEN and SYDVKM. In DNA, the CDR3 is TGTGCCAGCAGACTTGGGGGCGGGTACGGCGCTTTCTTT. Translating gives CASRLGGGYGAFF.

This clone was detected once. The rearrangement links TRBV30 to TRBJ1-5; D possibly corresponds to TRBD1 (5 bases). The CDR3 spans 14 residues. Germline V lookup: CDR1 GTSNPN, CDR2 SVGIG (reference sequence). V was cut by 2 bases and J by 5 bases, with 13 bases left in between. The CDR3 DNA sequence: TGTGCCTGGAGTAGGGGCCGGCCCGATCAGCCCCAGCATTTT. This encodes CAWSRGRPDQPQHF.

This chain connects TRBV7-3 to TRBJ2-5, with D possibly matching TRBD2 (5 bases). The ends were cut back, 4 bases at V and 4 bases at J, with 10 bases in the middle. CDR3 size: 13 residues. Germline values: CDR1 SGHTA, CDR2 FQGTGA. The CDR3 nucleotides are TGTGCCAGCAGCTCGAGGGTAACAGAGACCCAGTACTTC. Protein sequence: CASSSRVTETQYF.

The genes are TRBV4-1 and TRBJ1-5; 7 bases line up with TRBD1. The V segment lost 3 bases and the J segment 2 bases; nucleotides outside the gene matches: 7. The length of the CDR3 is 16 residues. CDR1 and CDR2 from the germline V gene are MGHRA and YSYEKL. The CDR3 here is CASSQRDSSRNQPQHF. CDR3 sequence (DNA): TGCGCCAGCAGCCAGAGGGACAGCTCTCGCAATCAGCCCCAGCATTTT.